The 21 T cell receptor beta chains below all came from one sample that was sequenced in a study of T cell repertoires and HLA-DP antigens. These receptors have no known antigen. Clones were read by immunoSEQ multiplex PCR, and TCRdb kept only the in-frame ones, dropping some. This table holds over 100,000 clones, around 93% found once. Sequencing input: CD4+ T cells from PBMCs. Receptor source: a woman younger than 30 in good health and CMV-seronegative.

The rearrangement links TRBV7-9 to TRBJ1-4; no reliable D call. Trimming removed 5 bases from V and 11 bases from J, with 9 bases in between. The CDR3 has 11 residues. The germline V gene encodes CDR1 SEHNR and CDR2 FQNEAQ (reference sequence). The CDR3 DNA reads as TGTGCCAGCAGCGAGGGCTGGAAACTGTTTTTT. Translation: CASSEGWKLFF.

The chain employs TRBV5-4 and TRBJ1-3, with 8 bases identical to TRBD1. Germline CDR1 and CDR2: SGHNT and YYREEE (reference sequence). J was trimmed by 2 bases and V by 3 bases; bases with no gene match: 10. This CDR3 region has 17 residues. For the CDR3, the DNA is TGTGCCAGCAGCTACATATACGGACAGGGCGCTGGAAACACCATATATTTT. It translates to CASSYIYGQGAGNTIYF.

This chain links TRBV5-1 with TRBJ2-1; D might be TRBD2 (6 bases). V lost 1 base to trimming and J lost 10 bases, with 12 bases between them. Germline V CDR1 and CDR2: SGHRS, YFSETQ. The CDR3 contains 13 residues. CDR3 in amino acids: CASSLWAGSEQFF. Here the CDR3 DNA reads TGCGCCAGCAGCTTGTGGGCGGGGTCCGAGCAGTTCTTC.

V and J are TRBV29-1 and TRBJ2-5; 8 nucleotides align to TRBD1. The junction had 14 bases not matched to a gene; V was cut back by 6 bases and J by 5 bases. The CDR3 spans 15 residues. Per the germline V gene, CDR1 is SQVTM and CDR2 is ANQGSEA. The CDR3 coding sequence is TGCAGCGTCCGGACAGGGATCTTCGTAGGCGAGACCCAGTACTTC. Translated: CSVRTGIFVGETQYF.

A remark on this clone: The same CDR3 can be traced to other DNA sequences in this sample. The gene calls are TRBV6-5 and TRBJ2-3; D call uncertain. Trimming pared 0 bases from V and 5 bases from J, leaving 3 bases between. The CDR3 runs to 12 residues. The germline V gene encodes CDR1 MNHEY and CDR2 SVGAGI. CDR3 nucleotides: TGTGCCAGCAGTTACTCCGGAGATACGCAGTATTTT. Protein product: CASSYSGDTQYF.

In this sample, this clone turned up once. This chain uses TRBV10-3 with TRBJ2-7; 8 bases map to TRBD1. V shed 4 bases and J 4 bases; nucleotides not matched to a gene: 0. Germline-derived CDR1 and CDR2 are ENHRY and SYGVKD. The CDR3 covers 12 residues. The CDR3 region is CAISGTGYEQYF. CDR3 in DNA: TGTGCCATCAGTGGGACAGGGTACGAGCAGTACTTC.

This clone showed up just once. This chain connects TRBV7-3 to TRBJ2-3; D possibly corresponds to TRBD2 (5 bases). Germline V gives CDR1 SGHTA, CDR2 FQGTGA. This CDR3 comprises 15 residues. V lost 4 bases, J lost 0 bases, and 11 bases lay in between. CDR3 loop: CASSSRRSSTDTQYF. The CDR3 DNA follows: TGTGCCAGCAGCTCTCGGAGGTCTAGCACAGATACGCAGTATTTT.

The chain links TRBV7-3 to TRBJ1-1; D not resolved. CDR1 and CDR2 from the germline V gene are SGHTA and FQGTGA. This CDR3 comprises 14 residues. Trimming cost V 2 bases and J 6 bases, with 13 bases left between them. CDR3 sequence reads: CASSLGGGQPEAFF. The CDR3 DNA follows: TGTGCCAGCAGCTTAGGTGGAGGTCAGCCTGAAGCTTTCTTT.

V gene TRBV18 combines with J gene TRBJ2-6; 15 bases map to TRBD2. This CDR3 is 19 amino acids long. Germline-derived CDR1 and CDR2 are KGHSH and LQKENI. With 2 bases clipped from V and 4 bases from J, the junction kept 6 bases outside the gene matches. CDR3 amino acids: CASSPLGLAGGAGANVLTF. Written as DNA, the CDR3 is TGTGCCAGCTCACCATTGGGACTAGCGGGAGGAGCGGGGGCCAACGTCCTGACTTTC.

This rearrangement joins TRBV5-1 to TRBJ2-3; weak D call: TRBD1 (5 bases). Germline-derived CDR1 and CDR2 are SGHRS and YFSETQ. The CDR3 is made up of 15 amino acids. The V gene lost 2 bases and the J gene lost 5 bases, with 15 bases spanning the gap. The CDR3 protein is CASSLARQLGDTQYF. DNA for the CDR3: TGCGCCAGCAGCTTAGCACGACAGCTCGGAGATACGCAGTATTTT.

The chain couples TRBV4-1 to TRBJ1-3; tentatively, D is TRBD1 (5 bases). Germline V gene sequence: CDR1 MGHRA, CDR2 YSYEKL. V was shortened by 4 bases and J by 0 bases, with 13 bases between the two germline ends. This CDR3 is 16 amino acids long. The CDR3: CASSPGRSRSGNTIYF. CDR3 DNA: TGCGCCAGCAGCCCGGGACGGAGCCGCTCTGGAAACACCATATATTTT.

The V and J genes are TRBV7-2 and TRBJ1-3; D perhaps matches TRBD1 (6 bases). This CDR3 has 14 residues. Germline CDR1 and CDR2: SGHTA and FQGNSA. The V end lost 5 bases, the J end lost 3 bases, and 11 bases lay between the germline ends. The DNA for the CDR3 is TGTGCCAGCAGCAAACAGGGAGTTGGAAACACCATATATTTT. Amino acid sequence: CASSKQGVGNTIYF.

The chain joins TRBV5-1 to TRBJ2-1; the match to TRBD2 covers 13 bases. The CDR3 has 14 amino acids. V lost 9 bases to trimming and J lost 5 bases; unmatched junction nucleotides: 5. CDR1 is SGHRS and CDR2 is YFSETQ in the germline V gene. The CDR3 coding sequence is TGCGCCACCTCCGGGACTAGCGGGAACAATGAGCAGTTCTTC. Translated, it gives CATSGTSGNNEQFF.

The genes are TRBV18 and TRBJ1-2; 9 bases align to TRBD1. CDR3 length equals 14 residues. Germline V lookup: CDR1 KGHSH, CDR2 LQKENI. V gave up 5 bases and J gave up 2 bases; unmatched junction bases: 3. The DNA of the CDR3 is TGTGCCAGCTCAGCCGGGACAGGGAACTATGGCTACACCTTC. Its translation is CASSAGTGNYGYTF.

Worth noting for this clone: The sample has other DNA sequences that encode this CDR3 too. V gene TRBV7-9 combines with J gene TRBJ1-2; unclear D gene. Germline CDR1 SEHNR, CDR2 FQNEAQ (reference sequence). The ends were cut back, 1 base at V and 2 bases at J, with 5 bases in the middle. This CDR3 has 13 amino acids. The CDR3 loop is CASSLGQNYGYTF. The CDR3 bases are TGTGCCAGCAGCTTAGGGCAGAACTATGGCTACACCTTC.

V usage is TRBV6-5 and J usage is TRBJ2-5; TRBD2 agrees at 9 bases. V dropped 2 bases and J dropped 2; count of bases not matched to a gene: 6. This CDR3 is 16 amino acids long. Germline V gene sequence: CDR1 MNHEY, CDR2 SVGAGI. In nucleotides, the CDR3 is TGTGCCAGCAGTTACCGGGCCCTAGCGGGGCAAGAGACCCAGTACTTC. The encoded protein is CASSYRALAGQETQYF.

As DNA, the CDR3 is TGTGCCAGTAGTCTCGCCCTGAGGAGTGAAAAACTGTTTTTT. It codes for CASSLALRSEKLFF. J is TRBJ1-4 and V is TRBV19; D ambiguous. This CDR3 region has 14 residues. CDR1 and CDR2 from the germline V gene are LNHDA and SQIVND (reference sequence). Between the trimmed V and J ends, which lost 5 bases and 7 bases, there was a span of 14 bases.

The J gene is TRBJ2-1, the V gene TRBV7-3; 14 bases map to TRBD2. Trimming took 2 bases from V and 6 from J; bases not matched to a gene: 0. This CDR3 contains 15 residues. CDR1 is SGHTA and CDR2 is FQGTGA in the germline V gene. CDR3 sequence reads: CASSLGTSGSNEQFF. The DNA of the CDR3 is TGTGCCAGCAGCTTAGGGACTAGCGGGAGCAATGAGCAGTTCTTC. The full variable domain, with the rest looked up from reference TRBV7-3 and TRBJ2-1, is GAGVSQTPSNKVTEKGKYVELRCDPISGHTALYWYRQSLGQGPEFLIYFQGTGAADDSGLPNDRFFAVRPEGSVSTLKIQRTERGDSAVYLCASSLGTSGSNEQFFGPGTRLTVL.

The gene calls are TRBV6-5 and TRBJ1-2, with 8 nucleotides matching TRBD1. The V segment lost 0 bases and the J segment 8 bases; nucleotides outside the gene matches: 8. This CDR3 spans 15 amino acids. Germline V gene data show CDR1 as MNHEY and CDR2 as SVGAGI. CDR3 amino acids: CASSYSSSGGSGYTF. As DNA, the CDR3 is TGTGCCAGCAGTTACTCGAGCTCAGGGGGCTCGGGCTACACCTTC.

The chain joins TRBV28 to TRBJ2-5; either TRBD1 or TRBD2 may supply D (5 bases each). The ends were cut back, 8 bases at V and 0 bases at J, with 13 bases in the middle. In germline, CDR1 is MDHEN, CDR2 SYDVKM. There are 14 residues in the CDR3. The CDR3, as DNA: TGTGCCAGCTATAGACCGGGACACCAAGAGACCCAGTACTTC. Protein product: CASYRPGHQETQYF. The full variable domain, with the rest looked up from reference TRBV28 and TRBJ2-5, is DVKVTQSSRYLVKRTGEKVFLECVQDMDHENMFWYRQDPGLGLRLIYFSYDVKMKEKGDIPEGYSVSREKKERFSLILESASTNQTSMYLCASYRPGHQETQYFGPGTRLLVL.

The chain uses TRBV5-1 and TRBJ2-3; TRBD1 matches at 7 bases. V dropped 2 bases and J dropped 6; count of bases not matched to a gene: 0. This CDR3 region has 12 residues. Germline V gene data show CDR1 as SGHRS and CDR2 as YFSETQ. This CDR3 reads CASSLQGDTQYF. CDR3 nucleotide sequence: TGCGCCAGCAGCTTACAGGGGGATACGCAGTATTTT.